Presented here are 3 T cell receptor beta chains from one specimen sequenced in a study of T cells after yellow fever vaccination. TCRdb called the 5' RACE reads again in MiXCR, with one record for every CDR3 protein. The repertoire holds about 330,000 distinct CDR3 sequences, 6.8% seen once, with 15% to 20% in the top ten. The sequencing here drew on PBMCs, taken about 41 days after the first yellow fever vaccination. The receptors come from a man in his late teens or twenties who received the YFV17D yellow fever vaccine.

The V call is TRBV5-6, the J call TRBJ2-5; D gene unclear. The germline V gene encodes CDR1 SGHDT and CDR2 YYEEEE. The CDR3 covers 14 residues. The V gene lost 2 bases and the J gene lost 1 base, with 9 bases spanning the gap. The CDR3 bases are TGTGCCAGCAGCTTATCCCATCTCCAAGAGACCCAGTACTTC. It codes for CASSLSHLQETQYF.

This clonotype appeared many times. This chain joins TRBV27 and TRBJ1-6; 11 bases are shared with TRBD1. V lost 5 bases to trimming and J lost 10 bases; unmatched junction nucleotides: 13. The CDR3 contains 17 residues. The germline V gene has CDR1 MNHEY and CDR2 SMNVEV (reference sequence). The CDR3 sequence: CASSPDRGRGGLSPLHF. As DNA, the CDR3 is TGTGCCAGCAGTCCGGACAGGGGGCGCGGAGGCTTGTCACCCCTCCACTTT.

The chain carries TRBV4-2 and TRBJ1-5, with 9 bases that match TRBD1. CDR3 length equals 15 residues. With V trimmed by 4 bases and J by 5 bases, 6 bases remained unmatched. CDR1 is LGHNA, CDR2 YNFKEQ, per germline. The CDR3 DNA is TGTGCCAGCAGCCCTAAGGACAGGGGTGATCAGCCCCAGCATTTT. Translating gives CASSPKDRGDQPQHF.